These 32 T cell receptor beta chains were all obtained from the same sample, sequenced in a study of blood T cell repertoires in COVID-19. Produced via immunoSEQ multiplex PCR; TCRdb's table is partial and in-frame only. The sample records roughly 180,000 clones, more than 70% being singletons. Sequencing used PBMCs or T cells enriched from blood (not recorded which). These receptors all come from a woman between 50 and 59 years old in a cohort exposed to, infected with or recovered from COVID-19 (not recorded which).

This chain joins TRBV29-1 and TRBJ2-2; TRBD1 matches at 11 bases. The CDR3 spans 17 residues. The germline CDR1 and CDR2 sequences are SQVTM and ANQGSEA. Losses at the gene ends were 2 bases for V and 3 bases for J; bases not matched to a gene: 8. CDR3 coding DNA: TGCAGCGTTGAATTACGGACAGGGGGCCCTTACACCGGGGAGCTGTTTTTT. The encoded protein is CSVELRTGGPYTGELFF.

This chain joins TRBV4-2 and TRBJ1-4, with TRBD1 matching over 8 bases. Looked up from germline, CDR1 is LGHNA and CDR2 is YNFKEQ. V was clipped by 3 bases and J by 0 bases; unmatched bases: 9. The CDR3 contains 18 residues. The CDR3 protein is CASSQKVAGGSTNEKLFF. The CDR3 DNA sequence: TGTGCCAGCAGCCAGAAGGTGGCAGGGGGCTCAACTAATGAAAAACTGTTTTTT.

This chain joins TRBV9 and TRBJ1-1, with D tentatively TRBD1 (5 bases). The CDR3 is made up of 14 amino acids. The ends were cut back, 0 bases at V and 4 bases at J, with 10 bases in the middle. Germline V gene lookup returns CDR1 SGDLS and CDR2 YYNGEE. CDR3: CASSVDAGPTEAFF. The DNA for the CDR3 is TGTGCCAGCAGCGTAGATGCAGGGCCCACTGAAGCTTTCTTT.

CDR3 DNA sequence: TGTGCCAGCAGTCTCCAGGGTTGGAATCAGCCCCAGCATTTT. Protein sequence: CASSLQGWNQPQHF. The chain carries TRBV27 and TRBJ1-5, with D possibly matching TRBD1 (5 bases). Per germline, CDR1 MNHEY and CDR2 SMNVEV (reference sequence). This CDR3 is built from 14 residues. Trimming left V 5 bases short and J 4 bases short, with 12 bases between.

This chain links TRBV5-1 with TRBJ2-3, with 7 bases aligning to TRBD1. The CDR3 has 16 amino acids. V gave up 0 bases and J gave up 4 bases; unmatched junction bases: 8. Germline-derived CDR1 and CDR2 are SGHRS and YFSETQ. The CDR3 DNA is TGCGCCAGCAGCTTGGATGAGACAGGGCACCCAGATACGCAGTATTTT. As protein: CASSLDETGHPDTQYF.

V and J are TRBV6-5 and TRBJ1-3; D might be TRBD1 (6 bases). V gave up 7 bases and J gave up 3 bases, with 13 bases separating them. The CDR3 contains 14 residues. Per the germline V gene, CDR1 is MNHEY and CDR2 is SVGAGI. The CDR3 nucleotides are TGTGCCAGCAAACAGGGAGTAATTGGAAACACCATATATTTT. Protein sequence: CASKQGVIGNTIYF.

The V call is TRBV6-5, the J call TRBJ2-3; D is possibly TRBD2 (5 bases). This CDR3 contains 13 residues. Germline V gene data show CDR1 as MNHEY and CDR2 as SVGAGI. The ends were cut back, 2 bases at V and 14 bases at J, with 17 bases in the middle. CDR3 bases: TGTGCCAGCAGTTACACGGACTCTAAATTTATGTATTTT. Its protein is CASSYTDSKFMYF.

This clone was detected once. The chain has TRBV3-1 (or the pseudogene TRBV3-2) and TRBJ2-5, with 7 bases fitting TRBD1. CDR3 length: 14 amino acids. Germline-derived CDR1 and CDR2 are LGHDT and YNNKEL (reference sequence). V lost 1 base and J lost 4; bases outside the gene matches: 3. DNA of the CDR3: TGTGCCAGCAGCCAAGCTAACAGGGGAGAGACCCAGTACTTC. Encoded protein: CASSQANRGETQYF.

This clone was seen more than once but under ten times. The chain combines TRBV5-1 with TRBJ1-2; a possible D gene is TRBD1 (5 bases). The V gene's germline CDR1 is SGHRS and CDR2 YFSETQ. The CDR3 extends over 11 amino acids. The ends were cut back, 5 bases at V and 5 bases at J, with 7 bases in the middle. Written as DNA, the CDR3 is TGCGCCAGCAGTTGGACATATGGCTACACCTTC. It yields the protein CASSWTYGYTF.

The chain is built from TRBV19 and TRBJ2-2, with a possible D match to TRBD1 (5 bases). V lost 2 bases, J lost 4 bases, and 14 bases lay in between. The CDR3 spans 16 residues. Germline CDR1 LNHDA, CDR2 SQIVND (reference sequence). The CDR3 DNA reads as TGTGCCAGTAGTATACCCGGCAGGGCTGCCACCGGGGAGCTGTTTTTT. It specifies CASSIPGRAATGELFF.

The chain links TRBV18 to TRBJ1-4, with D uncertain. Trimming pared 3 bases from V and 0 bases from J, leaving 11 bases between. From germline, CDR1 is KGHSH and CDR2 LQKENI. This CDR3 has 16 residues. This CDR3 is CASSPPLEATNEKLFF. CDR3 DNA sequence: TGTGCCAGCTCACCGCCGCTAGAGGCAACTAATGAAAAACTGTTTTTT.

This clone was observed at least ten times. CDR3 sequence (DNA): TGTGCCAGCAGCCCTGGGGGGTCCAACTATGGCTACACCTTC. Encoded protein: CASSPGGSNYGYTF. The chain carries TRBV7-2 and TRBJ1-2; TRBD1 is a possible D gene (5 bases). CDR3 length: 14 amino acids. Germline values: CDR1 SGHTA, CDR2 FQGNSA. V lost 5 bases and J lost 2, with 12 bases in between.

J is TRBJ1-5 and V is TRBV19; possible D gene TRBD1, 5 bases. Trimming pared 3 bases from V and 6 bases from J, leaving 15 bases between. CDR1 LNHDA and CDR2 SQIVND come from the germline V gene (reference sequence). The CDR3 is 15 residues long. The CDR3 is CASSIQGSLSQPQHF. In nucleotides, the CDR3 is TGTGCCAGTAGTATCCAGGGAAGTCTGTCTCAGCCCCAGCATTTT.

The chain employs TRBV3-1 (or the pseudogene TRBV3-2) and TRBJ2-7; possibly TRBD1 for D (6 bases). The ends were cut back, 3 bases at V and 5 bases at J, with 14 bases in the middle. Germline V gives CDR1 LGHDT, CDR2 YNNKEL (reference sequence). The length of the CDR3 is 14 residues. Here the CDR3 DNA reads TGTGCCAGCAGCCAGCGAGGGGCAGGGGACGAGCAGTACTTC. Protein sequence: CASSQRGAGDEQYF.

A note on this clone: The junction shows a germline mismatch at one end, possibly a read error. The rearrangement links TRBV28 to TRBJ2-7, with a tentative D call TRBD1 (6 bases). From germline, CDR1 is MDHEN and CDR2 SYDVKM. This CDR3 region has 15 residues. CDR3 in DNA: TGTGCCAGCATCTTCTCACAGGGAAGAAGTTCCGAGCAGCACTTC. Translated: CASIFSQGRSSEQHF.

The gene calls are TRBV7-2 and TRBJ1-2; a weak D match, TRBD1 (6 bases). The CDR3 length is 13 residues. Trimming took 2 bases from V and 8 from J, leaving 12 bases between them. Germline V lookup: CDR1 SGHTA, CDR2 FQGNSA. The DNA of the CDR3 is TGTGCCAGCAGCTTACGGACAGCCGAGGGCTACACCTTC. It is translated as CASSLRTAEGYTF.

CDR3 residues: CASSYALGGQPQHF. The CDR3 DNA follows: TGTGCCAGCAGTTACGCGTTGGGGGGTCAGCCCCAGCATTTT. The chain links TRBV6-5 to TRBJ1-5, with a tentative D call TRBD1 (5 bases). The CDR3 is 14 amino acids. The germline V gene has CDR1 MNHEY and CDR2 SVGAGI. V was cut by 2 bases and J by 6 bases, with 11 bases left in between.

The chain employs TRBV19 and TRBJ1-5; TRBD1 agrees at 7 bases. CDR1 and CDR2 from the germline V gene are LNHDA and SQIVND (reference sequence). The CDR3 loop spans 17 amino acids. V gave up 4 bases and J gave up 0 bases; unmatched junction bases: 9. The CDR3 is CASSTGQDLNSNQPQHF. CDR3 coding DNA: TGTGCCAGTAGTACCGGACAGGACTTAAATAGCAATCAGCCCCAGCATTTT.

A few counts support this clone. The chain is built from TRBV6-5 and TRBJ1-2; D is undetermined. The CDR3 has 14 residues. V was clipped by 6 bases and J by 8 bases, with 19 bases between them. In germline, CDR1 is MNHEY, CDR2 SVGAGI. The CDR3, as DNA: TGTGCCAGCAGCCCCAACTCGGAGGGTTACGGCTACACCTTC. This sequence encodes CASSPNSEGYGYTF.

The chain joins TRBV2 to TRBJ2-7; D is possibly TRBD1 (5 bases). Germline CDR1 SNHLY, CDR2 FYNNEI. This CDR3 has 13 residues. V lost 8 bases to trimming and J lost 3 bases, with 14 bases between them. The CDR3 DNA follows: TGTGCCAGCGGGTCAAGGGGAAACTACGAGCAGTACTTC. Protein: CASGSRGNYEQYF.

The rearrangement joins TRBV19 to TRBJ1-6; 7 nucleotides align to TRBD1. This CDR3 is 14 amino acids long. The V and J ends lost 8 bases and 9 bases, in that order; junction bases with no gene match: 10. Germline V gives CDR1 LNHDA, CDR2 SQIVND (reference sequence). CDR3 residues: CASALPGQTSPLHF. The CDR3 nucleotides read TGTGCCAGTGCTTTACCGGGACAGACTTCACCCCTCCACTTT.

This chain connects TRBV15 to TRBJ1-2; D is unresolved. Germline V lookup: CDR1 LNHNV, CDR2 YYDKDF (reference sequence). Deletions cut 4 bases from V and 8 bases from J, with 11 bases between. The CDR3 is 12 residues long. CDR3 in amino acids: CATSTLLGGYTF. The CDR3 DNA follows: TGTGCCACCAGCACCTTACTCGGGGGCTACACCTTC.

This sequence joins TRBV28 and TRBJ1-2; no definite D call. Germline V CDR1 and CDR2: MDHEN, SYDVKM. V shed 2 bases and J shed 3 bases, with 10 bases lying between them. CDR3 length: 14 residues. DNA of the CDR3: TGTGCCAGCAGTTTAAGAGGGATTCACTATGGCTACACCTTC. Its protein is CASSLRGIHYGYTF.

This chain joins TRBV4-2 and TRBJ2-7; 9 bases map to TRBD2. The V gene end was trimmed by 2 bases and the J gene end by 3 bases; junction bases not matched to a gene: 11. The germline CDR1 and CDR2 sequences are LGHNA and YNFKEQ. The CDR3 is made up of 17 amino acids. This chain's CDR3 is CASSQRSLAGGRYEQYF. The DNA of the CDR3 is TGTGCCAGCAGCCAACGCTCCCTGGCGGGGGGGCGCTACGAGCAGTACTTC.

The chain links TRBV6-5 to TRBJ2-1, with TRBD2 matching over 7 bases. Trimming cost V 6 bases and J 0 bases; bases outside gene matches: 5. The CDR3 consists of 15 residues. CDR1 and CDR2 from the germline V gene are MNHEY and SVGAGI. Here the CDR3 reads CASRRPGGSYNEQFF. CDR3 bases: TGTGCCAGCAGAAGGCCGGGGGGCTCCTACAATGAGCAGTTCTTC.

For the CDR3, the DNA is TGCGCCAGCAGCTTTAATTCTAATTCACCCCTCCACTTT. It encodes CASSFNSNSPLHF. The rearrangement links TRBV5-1 to TRBJ1-6, with no clear D. V dropped 2 bases and J dropped 6 bases, with 6 bases sitting between them. The V gene's germline CDR1 is SGHRS and CDR2 YFSETQ. The CDR3 length is 13 residues.

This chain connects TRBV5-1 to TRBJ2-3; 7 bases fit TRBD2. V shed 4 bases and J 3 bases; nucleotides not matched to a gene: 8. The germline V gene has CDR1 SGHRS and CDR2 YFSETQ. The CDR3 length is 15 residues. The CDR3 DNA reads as TGCGCCAGCAGCCGGAGCGGGGCGTCGACAGATACGCAGTATTTT. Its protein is CASSRSGASTDTQYF.

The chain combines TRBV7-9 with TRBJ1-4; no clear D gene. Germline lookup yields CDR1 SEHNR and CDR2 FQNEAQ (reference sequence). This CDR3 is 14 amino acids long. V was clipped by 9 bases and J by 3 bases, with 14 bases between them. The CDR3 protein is CASQRRGPNEKLFF. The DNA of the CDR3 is TGTGCCAGTCAACGTAGAGGGCCTAATGAAAAACTGTTTTTT.

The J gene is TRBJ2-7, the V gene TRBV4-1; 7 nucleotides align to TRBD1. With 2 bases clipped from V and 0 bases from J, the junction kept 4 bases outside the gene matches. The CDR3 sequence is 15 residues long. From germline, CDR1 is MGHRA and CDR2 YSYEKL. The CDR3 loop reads CASSQNRGFSYEQYF. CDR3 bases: TGCGCCAGCAGCCAAAACAGGGGTTTCTCCTACGAGCAGTACTTC.

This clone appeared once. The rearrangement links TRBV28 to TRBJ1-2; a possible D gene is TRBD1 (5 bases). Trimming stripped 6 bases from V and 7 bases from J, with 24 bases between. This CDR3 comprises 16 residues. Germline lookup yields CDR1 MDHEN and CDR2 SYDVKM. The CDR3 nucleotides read TGTGCCAGCAGAGTAATCGGGGGTCGATCCTCTAGTGGCTACACCTTC. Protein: CASRVIGGRSSSGYTF.

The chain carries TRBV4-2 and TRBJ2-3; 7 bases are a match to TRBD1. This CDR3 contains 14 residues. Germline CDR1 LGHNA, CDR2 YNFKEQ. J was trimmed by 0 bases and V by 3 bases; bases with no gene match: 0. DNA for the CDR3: TGTGCCAGCAGCCAGGACAGGAGCACAGATACGCAGTATTTT. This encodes CASSQDRSTDTQYF.

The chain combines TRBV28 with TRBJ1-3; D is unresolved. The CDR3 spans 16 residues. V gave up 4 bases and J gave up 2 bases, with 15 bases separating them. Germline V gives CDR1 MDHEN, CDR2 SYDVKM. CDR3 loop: CASSSAGDLAGNTIYF. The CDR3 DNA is TGTGCCAGCAGTTCGGCGGGTGACCTTGCTGGAAACACCATATATTTT. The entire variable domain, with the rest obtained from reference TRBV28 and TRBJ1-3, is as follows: DVKVTQSSRYLVKRTGEKVFLECVQDMDHENMFWYRQDPGLGLRLIYFSYDVKMKEKGDIPEGYSVSREKKERFSLILESASTNQTSMYLCASSSAGDLAGNTIYFGEGSWLTVV.